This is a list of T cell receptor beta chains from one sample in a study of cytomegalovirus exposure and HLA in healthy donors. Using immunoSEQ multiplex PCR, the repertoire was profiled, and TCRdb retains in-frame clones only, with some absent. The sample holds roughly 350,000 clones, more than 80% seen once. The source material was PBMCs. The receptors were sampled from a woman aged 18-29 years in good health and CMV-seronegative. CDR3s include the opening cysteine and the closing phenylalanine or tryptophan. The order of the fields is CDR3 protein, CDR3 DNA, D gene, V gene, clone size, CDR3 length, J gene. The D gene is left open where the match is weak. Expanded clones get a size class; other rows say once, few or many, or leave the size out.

CASSELQADDEKLFF | TGTGCCAGCAGTGAACTGCAGGCTGATGATGAAAAACTGTTTTTT | - | TRBV6-1 | few | 15 | TRBJ1-4
CASSPGQGLEQYF | TGTGCCAGCAGCCCGGGACAGGGGCTGGAGCAGTACTTC | TRBD1 | TRBV9 | - | 13 | TRBJ2-7
CASSPRLAGTYEQYF | TGTGCCAGCAGCCCCCGACTAGCGGGAACCTACGAGCAGTACTTC | TRBD2 | TRBV9 | - | 15 | TRBJ2-7
CASRKSGRYSYEQYF | TGTGCCAGCAGGAAAAGCGGGAGGTACTCCTACGAGCAGTACTTC | TRBD2 | TRBV28 | - | 15 | TRBJ2-7
CASSGGRAKNIQYF | TGTGCCAGCAGCGGGGGCAGAGCCAAAAACATTCAGTACTTC | - | TRBV5-4 | - | 14 | TRBJ2-4
CSVHKTSGLPGSYNEQFF | TGCAGCGTCCACAAGACTAGCGGGCTTCCCGGCTCCTACAATGAGCAGTTCTTC | TRBD2 | TRBV29-1 | once | 18 | TRBJ2-1
CASSLNLPGPDTQYF | TGTGCCAGCAGCTTAAATCTTCCGGGTCCAGATACGCAGTATTTT | - | TRBV7-2 | - | 15 | TRBJ2-3
CASSRGTELSYEQYF | TGTGCCAGCAGCCGCGGGACAGAACTCTCCTACGAGCAGTACTTC | - | TRBV5-4 | - | 15 | TRBJ2-7
CASSQEADGFTQYF | TGCGCCAGCAGCCAGGAAGCGGATGGCTTTACGCAGTATTTT | - | TRBV4-3 | - | 14 | TRBJ2-3
CSVERHISGTEAFF | TGCAGCGTTGAGAGGCATATATCGGGCACTGAAGCTTTCTTT | - | TRBV29-1 | once | 14 | TRBJ1-1
CASSAGTALGSSEQYF | TGTGCCAGCAGCGCCGGGACAGCCCTAGGATCCTCCGAGCAGTACTTC | TRBD1 | TRBV7-8 | - | 16 | TRBJ2-7
CASSVGLHGNTIYF | TGTGCCAGCAGCGTAGGGCTTCACGGAAACACCATATATTTT | - | TRBV9 | - | 14 | TRBJ1-3
CASSEGAKQYF | TGTGCCAGCAGTGAAGGTGCGAAGCAGTACTTC | - | TRBV2 | - | 11 | TRBJ2-7
CASSRTSRRDIQYF | TGTGCCAGCTCAAGGACTAGCAGGCGAGACATTCAGTACTTC | TRBD2 | TRBV18 | - | 14 | TRBJ2-4
CASSLSPVNEAFF | TGTGCCAGCAGTTTATCTCCGGTCAATGAAGCTTTCTTT | - | TRBV27 | - | 13 | TRBJ1-1
CASRTTGLSGEQYF | TGTGCCAGCAGGACGACGGGACTTTCTGGCGAGCAGTACTTC | - | TRBV27 | - | 14 | TRBJ2-7
CASGYNRGGEQYF | TGTGCTAGTGGTTACAACAGGGGGGGAGAGCAGTACTTC | - | TRBV12-5 | - | 13 | TRBJ2-7
CATSRAGRETEAFF | TGTGCCACCAGCAGGGCCGGGAGAGAGACTGAAGCTTTCTTT | - | TRBV15 | once | 14 | TRBJ1-1
CASSRKGPARFMEGYTF | TGTGCCAGCAGCCGGAAGGGGCCAGCTCGATTTATGGAGGGCTACACCTTC | - | TRBV14 | few | 17 | TRBJ1-2
CASSDAGIQPQHF | TGTGCCAGCAGTGACGCAGGGATTCAGCCCCAGCATTTT | - | TRBV6-5 | - | 13 | TRBJ1-5
CASSSGTSRSTDTQYF | TGTGCCAGCAGCAGCGGGACTAGCAGAAGCACAGATACGCAGTATTTT | TRBD2 | TRBV7-2 | - | 16 | TRBJ2-3
CAISGSGRSGTGELFF | TGTGCCATCAGTGGAAGCGGGAGGAGTGGCACCGGGGAGCTGTTTTTT | TRBD2 | TRBV10-3 | - | 16 | TRBJ2-2
CASSDEDTGGSGAAYEQYF | TGTGCCAGCAGCGATGAGGACACAGGGGGGAGCGGAGCAGCCTACGAGCAGTACTTC | TRBD1 | TRBV11-2 | - | 19 | TRBJ2-7
CASSVGQYNEQFF | TGTGCCAGCAGCGTGGGACAGTACAATGAGCAGTTCTTC | TRBD1 | TRBV11-3 | - | 13 | TRBJ2-1
CASSFQGSDIQYF | TGTGCCAGCAGCTTCCAGGGTTCGGACATTCAGTACTTC | - | TRBV7-2 | - | 13 | TRBJ2-4
CASSDPDRANYGYTF | TGCGCCAGCAGTGACCCTGACAGGGCAAACTATGGCTACACCTTC | TRBD1 | TRBV10-2 | - | 15 | TRBJ1-2
CASSPGQGREKLFF | TGTGCCAGCAGTCCTGGACAGGGCAGGGAAAAACTGTTTTTT | TRBD1 | TRBV27 | - | 14 | TRBJ1-4
CASSLGQGDTGELFF | TGTGCCAGCAGCTTAGGACAGGGGGACACCGGGGAGCTGTTTTTT | TRBD1 | TRBV11-1 | - | 15 | TRBJ2-2
CSESSGGSYNEQFF | TGCAGCGAGAGTAGCGGGGGCTCCTACAATGAGCAGTTCTTC | TRBD2 | TRBV29-1 | - | 14 | TRBJ2-1
CASRAGGNTEAFF | TGTGCCAGCAGAGCAGGGGGTAACACTGAAGCTTTCTTT | TRBD1 | TRBV6-5 | - | 13 | TRBJ1-1
CASRRLADNEQFF | TGTGCCAGCAGGCGACTAGCGGACAATGAGCAGTTCTTC | TRBD2 | TRBV2 | - | 13 | TRBJ2-1
CSAMGTGGYTF | TGCAGTGCTATGGGGACAGGGGGCTACACCTTC | TRBD1 | TRBV20-1 | few | 11 | TRBJ1-2
CASSLTRDSLEQYF | TGTGCCAGCAGTTTAACCCGGGACTCCCTCGAGCAGTACTTC | - | TRBV6-6 | - | 14 | TRBJ2-7